This T cell receptor beta chain was captured by sequencing in a study of shared clonotypes between healthy human individuals. Splitting of CD4+ cells produced CD45RA+ naive and CD45RA-negative memory subsets. Using immunoSEQ multiplex PCR, the repertoire was profiled, and TCRdb retains in-frame clones only, with some absent. The sample contains more than 2,000,000 clones, approximately 92% of which appear only once. This CDR3 has 16 amino acids. Germline values: CDR1 SGHTA, CDR2 FQGNSA. Trimming left V 2 bases short and J 0 bases short, with 11 bases between. As for this clone: Different DNA sequences within this sample yield the same CDR3.

The specimen was naive CD4+ T cells sorted from blood. This sample's subset: CD45RA+ positively selected. This clonotype was obtained from a young man in good health. This sequence joins TRBV7-2 and TRBJ2-1, with D uncertain. For the CDR3, the DNA is TGTGCCAGCAGCTTACGCGCGGTTAGCTCCTACAATGAGCAGTTCTTC. This translates into CASSLRAVSSYNEQFF.